This T cell receptor beta chain appears in the sequencing data of a study of shared clonotypes between healthy human individuals. Points from the study as a whole: The generation probabilities recorded for non-shared clonotypes fell below those of clonotypes shared by all four donors. Sharing of clonotypes among donors was expected to vary with sequencing depth. Around 5% was the fraction of naive CD4 clonotypes found shared across a handful of donors.

Each subset's genomic DNA was shared equally among a number of immunoSEQ plates. Produced via immunoSEQ multiplex PCR; TCRdb's table is partial and in-frame only. The sample consists of roughly 1,500,000 clones, 95% to 99% of them appearing once. As concerns this clone: Its antigen is as yet unknown. Relative to the germline gene, one junction end is altered; a read error may explain this.

This CDR3 is 12 amino acids long. Germline-derived CDR1 and CDR2 are LNHNV and YYDKDF (reference sequence). The J gene is TRBJ2-1, the V gene TRBV15; no firm D call. Sequencing was carried out using naive CD4+ T cells sorted from blood. Subset described: CD45RA+ positively selected. This clonotype was sampled from a man in his thirties or forties in good health. The DNA of the CDR3 is TGTGCCACCAGCAGAGATTCCAGCTCCCCGATCTTC. Translating gives CATSRDSSSPIF.